A single sample is the source of the 29 T cell receptor beta chains below, sequenced in a study of T-cell reconstitution after alpha-beta-depleted transplantation in children. Unique molecular identifiers were incorporated into the prepared TCRbeta library. Via MiXCR, TCRdb re-called the PCR reads, giving one row per CDR3 protein. The sample gives 450,000 to 500,000 distinct CDR3 sequences, 12% of which show up once; around 5.6% is in the top ten. The sequenced sample was PBMCs from the stem cell graft donor, obtained from the stem cell graft. The source of these receptors is a human donor who donated a stem cell graft to a child with combined immunodeficiency.

The rearrangement uses TRBV5-1 and TRBJ2-5; possibly TRBD1 for D (6 bases). This CDR3 spans 17 amino acids. Germline V gives CDR1 SGHRS, CDR2 YFSETQ. V was clipped by 1 base and J by 3 bases, with 19 bases between them. The CDR3 sequence: CASSLSDSARVEETQYF. In nucleotides, the CDR3 is TGCGCCAGCAGCTTGTCGGACAGCGCGAGGGTAGAAGAGACCCAGTACTTC.

This clonotype has a handful of counts. The V call is TRBV7-3, the J call TRBJ2-1; D is unresolved. The CDR3 is made up of 15 amino acids. V lost 1 base and J 1 base, leaving 8 bases between the germline ends. CDR1 and CDR2 (germline): SGHTA, FQGTGA. CDR3 residues: CASSLNPWSYNEQFF. CDR3 bases: TGTGCCAGCAGCTTAAACCCTTGGTCCTACAATGAGCAGTTCTTC.

This clonotype has at least ten counts. The V and J genes are TRBV3-1 and TRBJ2-2; the match to TRBD2 covers 7 bases. The CDR3 has 14 residues. Losses at the gene ends were 4 bases for V and 7 bases for J; bases not matched to a gene: 6. Per germline, CDR1 LGHDT and CDR2 YNNKEL (reference sequence). In nucleotides, the CDR3 is TGTGCCAGCAGCCGATCCCTAGCGGACGGGGAGCTGTTTTTT. It encodes CASSRSLADGELFF.

In this sample, this clonotype turned up a few times. The gene calls are TRBV4-3 and TRBJ2-6, with a weak D call TRBD2 (6 bases). V shed 1 base and J shed 1 base, with 8 bases lying between them. CDR1 is LGHNA and CDR2 is YSLEER in the germline V gene. The CDR3 consists of 16 residues. CDR3 loop: CASSQGRGSGANVLTF. DNA for the CDR3: TGCGCCAGCAGCCAAGGGAGGGGTTCTGGGGCCAACGTCCTGACTTTC.

J is TRBJ2-7 and V is TRBV11-2; D is perhaps TRBD1 (6 bases). The germline V gene has CDR1 SGHAT and CDR2 FQNNGV. Deletions cut 9 bases from V and 6 bases from J, with 21 bases between. The CDR3 sequence is 14 residues long. In nucleotides, the CDR3 is TGTGCCAGTCGACGAGGTGGGGGCAACCGCGAGCAGTACTTC. Protein sequence: CASRRGGGNREQYF.

This clonotype was recorded a few times. The chain recombines TRBV6-5 with TRBJ2-3; TRBD1 might be the D (6 bases). The V end lost 2 bases, the J end lost 2 bases, and 17 bases lay between the germline ends. The CDR3 is 17 residues long. CDR1 and CDR2 (germline): MNHEY, SVGAGI. CDR3 nucleotides: TGTGCCAGCAGTTACCTTTTCAGGGGCTTCTCCACAGATACGCAGTATTTT. It translates to CASSYLFRGFSTDTQYF.

This clonotype was detected many times. The CDR3 spells CASSFTLPTSGRTEYF. As DNA, the CDR3 is TGTGCCAGCAGTTTTACCCTCCCGACTAGCGGGAGAACTGAGTACTTC. The chain links TRBV12-3 or TRBV12-4 to TRBJ2-7; TRBD2 matches 12 bases. This CDR3 has 16 residues. V shed 3 bases, J shed 11 bases, and the junction held 14 bases outside the gene matches.

This sequence joins TRBV12-3 or TRBV12-4 and TRBJ2-1; no clear D. The CDR3 spans 11 residues. Trimming cost V 3 bases and J 15 bases, with 12 bases left between them. The CDR3 loop is CASSLGLRAFF. In DNA form, the CDR3 reads TGTGCCAGCAGTTTGGGCCTAAGGGCGTTCTTC.

This clonotype has more than one count but fewer than ten. This chain connects TRBV7-9 to TRBJ1-4, with D maybe TRBD1 (5 bases). The CDR3 is 12 amino acids. The germline V and J ends were trimmed by 6 bases and 12 bases, with 14 bases remaining between them. CDR1 and CDR2 from the germline V gene are SEHNR and FQNEAQ (reference sequence). CDR3 DNA sequence: TGTGCCAGCAGACAGGCGACTGGGGAACTGTTTTTT. Translating it yields CASRQATGELFF.

This clonotype was seen a few times. This chain links TRBV7-2 with TRBJ2-7; D could derive from TRBD1 or TRBD2 (6 bases each). Germline assignment: CDR1 SGHTA and CDR2 FQGNSA. The germline V and J ends were trimmed by 5 bases and 4 bases, with 15 bases remaining between them. The CDR3 is 14 residues long. The CDR3 here is CASSRGGWGYEQYF. The CDR3 DNA reads TGTGCCAGCAGCCGAGGGGGGTGGGGGTACGAGCAGTACTTC. Using reference TRBV7-2 and TRBJ2-7 for the parts outside the CDR3, the full variable domain is GAGVSQSPSNKVTEKGKDVELRCDPISGHTALYWYRQSLGQGLEFLIYFQGNSAPDKSGLPSDRFSAERTGGSVSTLTIQRTQQEDSAVYLCASSRGGWGYEQYFGPGTRLTVT.

The CDR3 is CASRDNDRKAFF. For the CDR3, the DNA is TGTGCCAGCAGGGATAACGACAGAAAAGCTTTCTTT. The chain recombines TRBV6-2 or TRBV6-3 with TRBJ1-1, with D possibly TRBD1 on 5 matching bases. The CDR3 has 12 amino acids. V was shortened by 6 bases and J by 9 bases, with 14 bases between the two germline ends. Germline V lookup: CDR1 MNHEY, CDR2 SVGEGT.

The rearrangement joins TRBV7-2 to TRBJ1-5; no clear D. Trimming took off 1 base at V and 7 bases at J, with 8 bases between the two ends. The germline gives CDR1 SGHTA, CDR2 FQGNSA. The length of the CDR3 is 13 residues. CDR3 DNA sequence: TGTGCCAGCAGCTTAGAAACCCCGCAGCCCCAGCATTTT. Protein: CASSLETPQPQHF.

This clonotype has only a few counts. V and J are TRBV4-3 and TRBJ2-7, with a possible D match to TRBD1 (5 bases). CDR1 is LGHNA and CDR2 is YSLEER in the germline V gene. Trimming took 1 base from V and 1 from J, leaving 11 bases between them. CDR3 length: 15 amino acids. The CDR3 bases are TGCGCCAGCAGCCAAGCTTATCAGGGTTCCTACGAGCAGTACTTC. Amino acid sequence: CASSQAYQGSYEQYF.

Many counts were recorded for this clonotype. The chain is built from TRBV12-3 or TRBV12-4 and TRBJ2-1, with 13 bases identical to TRBD2. Trimming at V came to 6 bases and at J to 9 bases, leaving 8 bases not matched to a gene. The CDR3 runs to 15 residues. The CDR3: CASSLTSGGAFEQFF. In nucleotides, the CDR3 is TGTGCCAGCAGCCTTACTAGCGGGGGGGCCTTTGAGCAGTTCTTC.

Ten or more counts support this clonotype. The CDR3 nucleotides read TGCGCCAGCAGCCTTGGACTAGCGGGAGGATACGAGCAGTACTTC. Translation: CASSLGLAGGYEQYF. The chain has TRBV5-1 and TRBJ2-7, with 14 bases fitting TRBD2. Trimming cost V 4 bases and J 4 bases; bases outside gene matches: 4. Germline loops: CDR1 SGHRS, CDR2 YFSETQ. The CDR3 consists of 15 residues. The full variable domain, with the rest looked up from reference TRBV5-1 and TRBJ2-7, is KAGVTQTPRYLIKTRGQQVTLSCSPISGHRSVSWYQQTPGQGLQFLFEYFSETQRNKGNFPGRFSGRQFSNSRSEMNVSTLELGDSALYLCASSLGLAGGYEQYFGPGTRLTVT.

J is TRBJ2-7 and V is TRBV12-3 or TRBV12-4, with 8 bases matching TRBD1. Trimming cost V 4 bases and J 12 bases; bases outside gene matches: 8. The CDR3 is made up of 12 amino acids. The CDR3 bases are TGTGCCAGCAGTTACCAGGGGGCGCAGGTGTACTTC. Translated: CASSYQGAQVYF.

In this sample, this clonotype turned up a few times. The chain carries TRBV9 and TRBJ2-2; 9 bases agree with TRBD1. Germline-derived CDR1 and CDR2 are SGDLS and YYNGEE. This CDR3 has 17 residues. The V segment lost 5 bases and the J segment 4 bases; nucleotides outside the gene matches: 12. CDR3: CASSLQGARDATGELFF. The CDR3 DNA reads TGTGCCAGCAGTCTACAGGGGGCGCGTGATGCCACCGGGGAGCTGTTTTTT.

This clonotype was seen a handful of times. V gene TRBV5-1 combines with J gene TRBJ2-5; no clear D gene. Germline V gives CDR1 SGHRS, CDR2 YFSETQ. Deletions cut 4 bases from V and 5 bases from J, with 12 bases between. This CDR3 region has 13 residues. The CDR3 sequence is CASSPPELETQYF. The CDR3, as DNA: TGCGCCAGCAGCCCACCAGAACTTGAGACCCAGTACTTC. Full variable domain (rest looked up from reference TRBV5-1 and TRBJ2-5): KAGVTQTPRYLIKTRGQQVTLSCSPISGHRSVSWYQQTPGQGLQFLFEYFSETQRNKGNFPGRFSGRQFSNSRSEMNVSTLELGDSALYLCASSPPELETQYFGPGTRLLVL.

This clonotype was seen a few times. The chain is built from TRBV28 and TRBJ2-7; 7 positions match TRBD1. CDR3 size: 14 residues. The V segment lost 4 bases and the J segment 3 bases; nucleotides outside the gene matches: 6. Germline loops: CDR1 MDHEN, CDR2 SYDVKM. In DNA form, the CDR3 reads TGTGCCAGCAGTTCTTACAGGGGCGGCTACGAGCAGTACTTC. Translation gives CASSSYRGGYEQYF.

This clonotype was recorded a few times. The chain is built from TRBV27 and TRBJ1-1, with TRBD1 identical over 8 bases. Trimming at V came to 3 bases and at J to 4 bases, leaving 10 bases not matched to a gene. The CDR3 length is 16 residues. Germline V gene sequence: CDR1 MNHEY, CDR2 SMNVEV (reference sequence). The CDR3 DNA is TGTGCCAGCAGTTTCAGAAACAGGGGGGTGGGCACTGAAGCTTTCTTT. Protein: CASSFRNRGVGTEAFF.

The chain uses TRBV10-3 and TRBJ2-3; the match to TRBD2 covers 7 bases. V was pared by 2 bases and J by 3 bases, with 2 bases of the junction left unmatched. Germline loops: CDR1 ENHRY, CDR2 SYGVKD. This CDR3 is 14 amino acids long. The CDR3 DNA follows: TGTGCCATCAGTGAGAAGCGGGAAACAGATACGCAGTATTTT. As protein: CAISEKRETDTQYF.

This clonotype was seen only a few times. The chain combines TRBV24-1 with TRBJ2-1, with D unresolved. Germline V gene sequence: CDR1 KGHDR, CDR2 SFDVKD. Deletions cut 4 bases from V and 8 bases from J, with 5 bases between. The CDR3 is made up of 11 amino acids. CDR3 amino acids: CATSDTDEQFF. For the CDR3, the DNA is TGTGCCACCAGTGACACCGATGAGCAGTTCTTC.

This clonotype showed up just a few times. The V and J genes are TRBV6-5 and TRBJ2-1, with TRBD2 matching 7 bases. This CDR3 region has 17 residues. With 1 base clipped from V and 4 bases from J, the junction kept 10 bases outside the gene matches. The germline V gene has CDR1 MNHEY and CDR2 SVGAGI. The CDR3 DNA reads TGTGCCAGCAGTTACTTTTTCGGGCTAGCGGCTTACAATGAGCAGTTCTTC. The encoded protein is CASSYFFGLAAYNEQFF.

This clonotype was counted only a few times. The V call is TRBV3-1, the J call TRBJ2-7; no reliable D call. Trimming removed 4 bases at V and 13 bases at J, with 29 bases between. From germline, CDR1 is LGHDT and CDR2 YNNKEL (reference sequence). This CDR3 is 16 amino acids long. The CDR3: CASSPTARGIPFLGYF. In DNA, the CDR3 is TGTGCCAGCAGCCCTACCGCGCGCGGCATCCCTTTTTTGGGATACTTC.

This clonotype was seen a few times. The chain combines TRBV5-1 with TRBJ1-1; D not certain. This CDR3 is built from 14 residues. Germline CDR1 is SGHRS and CDR2 is YFSETQ. Trimming removed 0 bases from V and 0 bases from J, with 6 bases in between. CDR3 in amino acids: CASSLVSMNTEAFF. DNA of the CDR3: TGCGCCAGCAGCTTGGTATCCATGAACACTGAAGCTTTCTTT.

Points on this clonotype: The CDR3 carries no conserved terminal phenylalanine or tryptophan, so it likely arises from a read error. The chain recombines TRBV5-1 with TRBJ2-5, with TRBD2 matching over 7 bases. Germline V lookup: CDR1 SGHRS, CDR2 YFSETQ. The CDR3 is 16 residues long. V lost 4 bases and J lost 5; bases outside the gene matches: 14. The CDR3 here is CASSTTTGTIGETQYC. The CDR3 coding sequence is TGCGCCAGCAGCACCACAACCGGGACTATCGGGGAGACCCAGTACTGC.

The V call is TRBV2, the J call TRBJ2-2; 9 bases fit TRBD1. Germline CDR1 and CDR2: SNHLY and FYNNEI. The CDR3 extends over 16 amino acids. J gave up 6 bases and V 2 bases, and 7 bases lay outside the gene matches. The CDR3 nucleotides are TGTGCCAGCAGTGAACGTGGACAGGGGACGGCCGGGGAGCTGTTTTTT. It encodes CASSERGQGTAGELFF.

The genes are TRBV7-2 and TRBJ1-4, with TRBD1 identical over 8 bases. This CDR3 is built from 15 residues. CDR1 is SGHTA, CDR2 FQGNSA, per germline. V was pared by 5 bases and J by 8 bases, with 10 bases of the junction left unmatched. The CDR3 region has the DNA TGTGCCAGCAGCGGACGGACAGGGCAGGGGGAAAAACTGTTTTTT. It encodes CASSGRTGQGEKLFF.

This clonotype has a count of ten or more. The V and J genes are TRBV20-1 and TRBJ2-1; TRBD2 matches 9 bases. The CDR3 sequence is 20 residues long. Germline V CDR1 and CDR2: DFQATT, SNEGSKA (reference sequence). V lost 6 bases to trimming and J lost 10 bases; unmatched junction nucleotides: 31. CDR3 DNA: TGCAGTGCCGTAGCCCGAATCAGGGTAGTTGGCGGGAGGGCCCCGTCCGAGCAGTTCTTC. Its translation is CSAVARIRVVGGRAPSEQFF.